The T cell receptor (beta chain) described here comes from a study of T cells after yellow fever vaccination. This clonotype was seen a handful of times. Its antigen is not known. Conversion of TCR transcripts into cDNA relied on 5'RACE template switching, which added a universal primer site and UMIs. TCRdb re-called the 5' RACE reads through MiXCR, storing one row per CDR3 protein. The data contain a few hundred thousand distinct CDR3 sequences, about 7% of them singletons. Whole-study results and caveats: FACS-sorted repertoires could harbor abundant contaminating bulk-population clonotypes. Clonotypes appearing in both CD4 and CD8 compartments existed, and their share was small. Though it reached lower strength, the secondary response hit its peak faster, day 5 versus 15.

The sample consisted of CD4+ T cells sorted from PBMCs, taken 15 days after the yellow fever booster vaccination. The origin of this receptor is a man under 40 who received the YFV17D yellow fever vaccine.

The CDR3 bases are TGCGCCAGCACCCGGGGTCTAGGGGGAGATACGCAGTATTTT. This codes for CASTRGLGGDTQYF. This chain joins TRBV5-1 and TRBJ2-3, with D possibly TRBD1 on 6 matching bases. The V gene lost 6 bases and the J gene lost 5 bases, with 16 bases spanning the gap. CDR1 is SGHRS and CDR2 is YFSETQ in the germline V gene. CDR3 size: 14 residues. The full variable domain, with the rest looked up from reference TRBV5-1 and TRBJ2-3, is KAGVTQTPRYLIKTRGQQVTLSCSPISGHRSVSWYQQTPGQGLQFLFEYFSETQRNKGNFPGRFSGRQFSNSRSEMNVSTLELGDSALYLCASTRGLGGDTQYFGPGTRLTVL.